This T cell receptor (beta chain) was observed in a study of blood T cell repertoires in COVID-19. From germline, CDR1 is SNHLY and CDR2 FYNNEI. CDR3 size: 16 residues. With 3 bases removed from V and 1 base from J, the gap between germline ends came to 15 bases. Some clones are missing from TCRdb's copy, which holds only in-frame ones; the method was immunoSEQ multiplex PCR. The sample carries approximately 250,000 clones, approximately 89% recorded once. The specimen was peripheral blood. The chain couples TRBV2 to TRBJ1-1; no definite D call. The source of this sequence is a man aged 35 to 55 with active or convalescent COVID-19. The CDR3 loop reads CASSDWAQAPNTEAFF. The CDR3, as DNA: TGTGCCAGCAGTGACTGGGCTCAGGCGCCGAACACTGAAGCTTTCTTT.